Listed below are T cell receptor beta chains from one sample, sequenced in a study of OX40 agonist ivuxolimab in advanced cancers. Generated by immunoSEQ multiplex PCR, the TCRdb table keeps only in-frame clones and is missing some. Among fewer than 85,000 clones, roughly four fifths were seen once, and the ten largest hold 5%. Sequenced material: CD4+ or CD8+ T cells sorted from blood, taken in a trial of the OX40 agonist ivuxolimab. The receptors were sampled from an adult with an advanced solid tumor such as melanoma, head and neck, liver or kidney cancer. The CDR3 runs from the conserved cysteine through the conserved F or W. The D gene is left open where the match is weak. Size is stated for part of the rows, as once, few or many counts, or as a class when the clone is expanded.

cdr3_length clone_size d_call j_call v_call cdr3_aa cdr3_nt
13 NA TRBD1 TRBJ1-2 TRBV28 CASSTGQDYGYTF TGTGCCAGCAGTACGGGACAGGACTATGGCTACACCTTC
13 few NA TRBJ2-1 TRBV5-1 CASSFNGENEQFF TGCGCCAGCAGCTTCAATGGGGAAAATGAGCAGTTCTTC
16 NA TRBD2 TRBJ2-7 TRBV18 CASSPPGLAGSYEQYF TGTGCCAGCTCACCACCGGGACTAGCTGGGTCCTACGAGCAGTACTTC
15 NA NA TRBJ2-1 TRBV7-2 CASSLDWTAYNEQFF TGTGCCAGCAGCTTGGATTGGACAGCCTACAATGAGCAGTTCTTC
15 few TRBD1 TRBJ2-1 TRBV5-8 CASSLDRAAYNEQFF TGTGCCAGCAGCCTAGACAGGGCCGCCTACAATGAGCAGTTCTTC
15 NA TRBD1 TRBJ1-1 TRBV7-6 CASSVKGQGDTEAFF TGTGCCAGCAGCGTTAAGGGACAGGGGGACACTGAAGCTTTCTTT
12 NA NA TRBJ2-1 TRBV7-9 CASSLTVDEQFF TGTGCCAGCAGCTTAACCGTAGATGAGCAGTTCTTC
16 NA NA TRBJ2-2 TRBV5-1 CASSLGARTNTGELFF TGCGCCAGCAGCTTGGGTGCCAGGACGAACACCGGGGAGCTGTTTTTT
13 few NA TRBJ1-1 TRBV18 CASSPQGSTEAFF TGTGCCAGCTCACCTCAGGGGAGCACTGAAGCTTTCTTT
16 NA NA TRBJ2-3 TRBV7-2 CASSLAGRGGTDTQYF TGTGCCAGCAGCTTAGCTGGCAGGGGAGGAACAGATACGCAGTATTTT
15 NA NA TRBJ2-2 TRBV11-2 CASSLTALLTGELFF TGTGCCAGCAGCTTGACTGCTCTTTTGACCGGGGAGCTGTTTTTT
13 NA NA TRBJ1-5 TRBV28 CASRLDPNQPQHF TGTGCCAGCAGGCTAGATCCCAATCAGCCCCAGCATTTT
18 NA TRBD2 TRBJ2-3 TRBV5-1 CASSPGTSGSASTDTQYF TGCGCCAGCAGCCCCGGGACTAGCGGGAGCGCCAGCACAGATACGCAGTATTTT
15 NA TRBD1 TRBJ1-2 TRBV28 CASSLLTGVGYGYTF TGTGCCAGCAGTTTACTGACAGGGGTCGGCTATGGCTACACCTTC
13 few NA TRBJ1-6 TRBV6-1 CASSEGKRSPLHF TGTGCCAGCAGTGAAGGGAAAAGATCACCCCTCCACTTT
15 NA TRBD2 TRBJ2-2 TRBV2 CASTSGRANTGELFF TGTGCCAGCACTAGCGGGAGGGCGAACACCGGGGAGCTGTTTTTT
15 NA TRBD1 TRBJ1-1 TRBV19 CASSTGDSSRTEAFF TGTGCCAGCAGTACAGGGGACTCATCGAGAACTGAAGCTTTCTTT
11 NA NA TRBJ2-5 TRBV19 CASSAAETQYF TGTGCCAGTAGTGCGGCGGAGACCCAGTACTTC
16 NA TRBD2 TRBJ2-3 TRBV9 CASSGVAGRGTDTQYF TGTGCCAGCAGCGGGGTAGCGGGGAGGGGAACAGATACGCAGTATTTT
13 NA NA TRBJ1-2 TRBV7-2 CASSPPGVGGYTF TGTGCCAGCAGCCCCCCAGGAGTGGGGGGCTACACCTTC
14 NA NA TRBJ1-2 TRBV6-1 CASSDKERGDGYTF TGTGCCAGCAGTGACAAGGAAAGGGGGGATGGCTACACCTTC
13 NA NA TRBJ2-5 TRBV6-1 CASSTSFQETQYF TGTGCCAGCAGTACAAGTTTCCAAGAGACCCAGTACTTC
13 NA NA TRBJ2-5 TRBV5-1 CASGPSVQETQYF TGCGCCAGCGGTCCTAGCGTACAAGAGACCCAGTACTTC
14 NA NA TRBJ2-7 TRBV19 CASSISTGSYEQYF TGTGCCAGTAGTATCTCCACAGGAAGCTACGAGCAGTACTTC
15 NA NA TRBJ2-3 TRBV28 CASKRPGGAADTQYF TGTGCCAGCAAACGCCCCGGGGGCGCCGCAGATACGCAGTATTTT
15 NA NA TRBJ1-3 TRBV19 CASSIPSGTGNTIYF TGTGCCAGTAGTATACCCAGCGGGACTGGAAACACCATATATTTT
16 NA TRBD2 TRBJ2-5 TRBV27 CASSSTGTSGLETQYF TGTGCCAGCAGTTCGACCGGGACTAGCGGACTCGAGACCCAGTACTTC
16 once NA TRBJ1-2 TRBV2 CASSAERGTSGSGYTF TGTGCCAGCAGCGCAGAAAGGGGGACATCGGGTTCAGGCTACACCTTC
13 NA NA TRBJ1-5 TRBV18 CASSPTNNQPQHF TGTGCCAGCTCACCAACTAACAATCAGCCCCAGCATTTT
16 NA NA TRBJ2-7 TRBV10-2 CASRGIVGLANYEQYF TGCGCCAGCAGGGGGATTGTTGGGTTGGCTAACTACGAGCAGTACTTC
12 NA NA TRBJ1-6 TRBV27 CASSLMNSPLHF TGTGCCAGCAGTTTGATGAATTCACCCCTCCACTTT
16 few NA TRBJ1-3 TRBV4-3 CASSQGGQNSGNTIYF TGCGCCAGCAGCCAAGGAGGACAGAACTCTGGAAACACCATATATTTT
19 NA NA TRBJ2-3 TRBV4-3 CASSQDSRGRTHHADTQYF TGCGCCAGCAGCCAAGATAGTCGGGGGCGGACTCATCACGCAGATACGCAGTATTTT
13 NA NA TRBJ2-1 TRBV5-1 CASSPAPRNEQFF TGCGCCAGCAGTCCAGCGCCAAGAAATGAGCAGTTCTTC
13 NA TRBD1 TRBJ1-1 TRBV13 CASRGQANTEAFF TGTGCCAGCAGGGGACAGGCGAACACTGAAGCTTTCTTT